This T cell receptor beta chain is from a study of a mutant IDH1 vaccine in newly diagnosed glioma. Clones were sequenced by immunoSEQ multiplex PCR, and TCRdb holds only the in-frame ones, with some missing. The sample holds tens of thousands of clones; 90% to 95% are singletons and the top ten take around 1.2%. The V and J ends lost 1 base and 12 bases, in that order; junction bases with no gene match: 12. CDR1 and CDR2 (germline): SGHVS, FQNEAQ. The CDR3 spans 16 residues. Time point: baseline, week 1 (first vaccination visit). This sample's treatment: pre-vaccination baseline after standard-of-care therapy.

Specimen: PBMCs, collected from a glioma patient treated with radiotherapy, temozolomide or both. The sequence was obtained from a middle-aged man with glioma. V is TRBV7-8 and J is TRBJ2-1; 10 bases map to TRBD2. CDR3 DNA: TGTGCCAGCAGCTTAGGTAGACTAGCGGGTAGCGGGGGGCAGTTCTTC. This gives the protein CASSLGRLAGSGGQFF.